The source of this T cell receptor (beta chain) is a study of T cell responses to AZD1222 COVID-19 vaccine. The overall study: Pooling of second doses given at about 4 or about 12 weeks was done.

Study conclusions and caveats: Possibly, clonal diversity was underestimated; donors were largely white British and included more females. Repertoires in all cases were sampled only once the peak T cell response had passed. Increases in Spike-specific TCR breadth and depth were seen after two AZD1222 doses.

Assay used: immunoSEQ multiplex PCR; TCRdb lists only in-frame clones, some missing. The sample lists tens of thousands of clones; 85% to 90% were seen once. Concerning this clone itself: Its target is not known.

Trimming cost V 5 bases and J 3 bases; bases outside gene matches: 4. The CDR3 has 14 residues. The germline V gene encodes CDR1 KGHDR and CDR2 SFDVKD. This clonotype was sampled from an adult in good health. The starting material was peripheral blood, obtained on day 0 of AZD1222 vaccination. The V gene is TRBV24-1, the J gene TRBJ2-5; TRBD1 matches 8 bases. The CDR3 loop is CATSGTGRKETQYF. DNA for the CDR3: TGTGCCACCAGTGGGACAGGGAGAAAAGAGACCCAGTACTTC.